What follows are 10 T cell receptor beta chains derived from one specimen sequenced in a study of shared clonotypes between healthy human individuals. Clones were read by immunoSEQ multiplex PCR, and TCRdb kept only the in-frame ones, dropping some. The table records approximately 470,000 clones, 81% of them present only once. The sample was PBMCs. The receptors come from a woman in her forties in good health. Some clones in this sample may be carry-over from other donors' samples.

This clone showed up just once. The CDR3 nucleotides read TGCGCCAGCAGTGAGGGACTAGCGGGACAAGAGACCCAGTACTTC. It is translated as CASSEGLAGQETQYF. The V gene is TRBV10-1, the J gene TRBJ2-5; 12 bases agree with TRBD2. This CDR3 contains 15 residues. V trimming: 2 bases; J trimming: 2 bases; junction bases outside the gene matches: 0. Per the germline V gene, CDR1 is WNHNN and CDR2 is SYGVQD (reference sequence).

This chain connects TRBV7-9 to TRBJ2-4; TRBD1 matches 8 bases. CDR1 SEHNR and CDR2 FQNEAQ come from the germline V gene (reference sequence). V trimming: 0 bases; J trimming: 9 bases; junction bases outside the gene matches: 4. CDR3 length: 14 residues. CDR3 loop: CASSLAGQVSIQYF. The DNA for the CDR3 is TGTGCCAGCAGCTTAGCGGGACAGGTTTCCATTCAGTACTTC. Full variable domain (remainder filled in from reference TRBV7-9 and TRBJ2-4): DTGVSQNPRHKITKRGQNVTFRCDPISEHNRLYWYRQTLGQGPEFLTYFQNEAQLEKSRLLSDRFSAERPKGSFSTLEIQRTEQGDSAMYLCASSLAGQVSIQYFGAGTRLSVL.

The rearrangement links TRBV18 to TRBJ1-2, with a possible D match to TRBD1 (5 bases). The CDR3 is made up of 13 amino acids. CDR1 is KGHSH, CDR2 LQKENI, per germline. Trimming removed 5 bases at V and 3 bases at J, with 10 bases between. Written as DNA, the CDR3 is TGTGCCAGCTCAGACGGACATGACTATGGCTACACCTTC. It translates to CASSDGHDYGYTF.

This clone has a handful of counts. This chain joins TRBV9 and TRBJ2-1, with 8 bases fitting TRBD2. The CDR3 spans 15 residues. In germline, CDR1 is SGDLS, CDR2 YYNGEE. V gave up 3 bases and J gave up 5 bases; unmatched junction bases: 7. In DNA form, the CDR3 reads TGTGCCAGCAGCGCCCCCGGGACTAGTAACAATGAGCAGTTCTTC. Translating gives CASSAPGTSNNEQFF.

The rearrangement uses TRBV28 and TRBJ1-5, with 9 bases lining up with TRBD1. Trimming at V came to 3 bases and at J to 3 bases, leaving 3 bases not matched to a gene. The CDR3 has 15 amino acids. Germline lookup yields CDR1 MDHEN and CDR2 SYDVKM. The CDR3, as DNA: TGTGCCAGCAGTTTCGGGGACAGGGCCAATCAGCCCCAGCATTTT. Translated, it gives CASSFGDRANQPQHF.

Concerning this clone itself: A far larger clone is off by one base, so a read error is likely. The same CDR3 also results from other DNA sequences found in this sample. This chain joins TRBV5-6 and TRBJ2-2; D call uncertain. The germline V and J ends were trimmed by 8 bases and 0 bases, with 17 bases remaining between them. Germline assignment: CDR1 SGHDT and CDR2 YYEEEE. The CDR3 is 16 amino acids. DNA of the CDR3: TGTGCCAGTAGCCCGGACGGACCCGCGAACACCGGGGAGCTGTTTTTT. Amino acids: CASSPDGPANTGELFF.

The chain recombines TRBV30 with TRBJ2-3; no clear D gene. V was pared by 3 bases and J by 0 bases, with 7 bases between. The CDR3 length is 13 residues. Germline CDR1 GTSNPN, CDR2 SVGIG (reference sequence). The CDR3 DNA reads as TGTGCCTGGAGGGGGTTAAGCACAGATACGCAGTATTTT. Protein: CAWRGLSTDTQYF.

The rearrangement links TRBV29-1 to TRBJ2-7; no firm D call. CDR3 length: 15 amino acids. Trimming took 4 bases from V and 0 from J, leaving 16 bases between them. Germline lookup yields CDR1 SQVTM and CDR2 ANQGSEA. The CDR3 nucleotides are TGCAGCGTTGCTGGAGTTGGACGGAGCTCCTACGAGCAGTACTTC. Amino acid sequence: CSVAGVGRSSYEQYF.

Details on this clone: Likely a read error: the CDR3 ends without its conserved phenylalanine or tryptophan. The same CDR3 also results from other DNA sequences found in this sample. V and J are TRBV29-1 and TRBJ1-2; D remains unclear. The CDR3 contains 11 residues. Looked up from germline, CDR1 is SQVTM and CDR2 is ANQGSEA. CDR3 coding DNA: TGCAGCGTTGTAGGACGCTATGGATACACCTTA. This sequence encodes CSVVGRYGYTL.

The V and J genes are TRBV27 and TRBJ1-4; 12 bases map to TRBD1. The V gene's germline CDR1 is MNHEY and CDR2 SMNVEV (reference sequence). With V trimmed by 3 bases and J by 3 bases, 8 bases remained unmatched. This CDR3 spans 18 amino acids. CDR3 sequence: CASSFGTGGLGANEKLFF. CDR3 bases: TGTGCCAGCAGTTTTGGGACAGGGGGCCTTGGAGCTAATGAAAAACTGTTTTTT. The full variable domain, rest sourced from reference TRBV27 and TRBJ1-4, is EAQVTQNPRYLITVTGKKLTVTCSQNMNHEYMSWYRQDPGLGLRQIYYSMNVEVTDKGDVPEGYKVSRKEKRNFPLILESPSPNQTSLYFCASSFGTGGLGANEKLFFGSGTQLSVL.